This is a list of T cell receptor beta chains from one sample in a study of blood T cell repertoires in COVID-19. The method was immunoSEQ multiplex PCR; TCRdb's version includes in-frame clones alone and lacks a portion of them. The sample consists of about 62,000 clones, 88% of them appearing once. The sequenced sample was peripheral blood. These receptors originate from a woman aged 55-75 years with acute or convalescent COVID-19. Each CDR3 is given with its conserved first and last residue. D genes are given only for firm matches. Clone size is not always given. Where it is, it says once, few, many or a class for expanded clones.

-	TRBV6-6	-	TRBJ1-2	CASSTYRAGYTF	TGTGCCAGCAGTACGTACAGGGCCGGCTACACCTTC
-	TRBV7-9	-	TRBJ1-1	CASSLDTNEAFF	TGTGCCAGCAGCTTGGACACCAATGAAGCTTTCTTT
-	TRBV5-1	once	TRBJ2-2	CASSLLAPGTGELFF	TGCGCCAGCAGCTTGCTGGCCCCGGGCACCGGGGAGCTGTTTTTT
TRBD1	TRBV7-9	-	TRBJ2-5	CASSFGTGRETQYF	TGTGCCAGCAGCTTCGGGACAGGGCGGGAGACCCAGTACTTC
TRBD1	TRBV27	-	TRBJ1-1	CASSLSRGLNTEAFF	TGTGCCAGCAGTTTATCAAGGGGGCTGAACACTGAAGCTTTCTTT
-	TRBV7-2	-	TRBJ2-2	CASSLVLGVAGELFF	TGTGCCAGCAGCTTAGTGCTAGGCGTCGCCGGGGAGCTGTTTTTT
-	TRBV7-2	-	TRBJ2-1	CASSLSNAVEQFF	TGTGCCAGCAGCTTATCGAACGCGGTTGAGCAGTTCTTC
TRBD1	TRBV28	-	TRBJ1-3	CASSPWDRDGNTIYF	TGTGCCAGCAGTCCCTGGGACAGGGATGGAAACACCATATATTTT
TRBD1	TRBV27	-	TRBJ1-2	CASSRTGTLYGYTF	TGTGCCAGCAGCCGGACAGGGACCCTCTATGGCTACACCTTC
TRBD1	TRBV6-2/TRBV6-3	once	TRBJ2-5	CASSPTTGLGETQYF	TGTGCCAGCAGCCCCACGACAGGGTTAGGAGAGACCCAGTACTTC
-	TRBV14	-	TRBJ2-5	CASSQRPVRETQYF	TGTGCCAGCAGCCAGCGCCCCGTGCGAGAGACCCAGTACTTC
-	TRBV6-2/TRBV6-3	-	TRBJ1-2	CASSYSSQEPYGYTF	TGTGCCAGCAGTTACTCGAGTCAGGAACCCTATGGCTACACCTTC
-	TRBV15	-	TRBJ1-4	CATSRDRGATNEKLFF	TGTGCCACCAGCAGAGACCGGGGGGCAACTAATGAAAAACTGTTTTTT
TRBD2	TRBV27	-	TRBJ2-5	CASSSRGTSSAQETQYF	TGTGCCAGCAGTTCGAGGGGGACTAGCTCAGCCCAAGAGACCCAGTACTTC
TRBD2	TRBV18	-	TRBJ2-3	CASSPSVTSGRVTDTQYF	TGTGCCAGCTCACCATCGGTGACTAGCGGGAGGGTTACAGATACGCAGTATTTT
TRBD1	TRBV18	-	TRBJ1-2	CASSPGPGGLANYGYTF	TGTGCCAGCTCACCCGGGCCAGGGGGGTTAGCTAACTATGGCTACACCTTC
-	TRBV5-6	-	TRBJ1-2	CASSLTGPYGYTF	TGTGCCAGCAGCTTGACAGGGCCCTATGGCTACACCTTC
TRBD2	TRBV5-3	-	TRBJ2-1	CARSPEGRGGEQFF	TGTGCCAGAAGCCCGGAGGGGCGGGGAGGGGAGCAGTTCTTC
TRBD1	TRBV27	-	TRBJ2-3	CASSPQGAGDTQYF	TGTGCCAGCAGTCCTCAGGGGGCAGGAGATACGCAGTATTTT
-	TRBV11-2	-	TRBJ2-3	CASSLVGAADTQYF	TGTGCCAGCAGCTTAGTCGGTGCGGCAGATACGCAGTATTTT
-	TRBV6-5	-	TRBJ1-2	CASSPGQGRLSYTF	TGTGCCAGCAGCCCGGGCCAGGGGCGTCTAAGCTACACCTTC
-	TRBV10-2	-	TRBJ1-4	CASSKGQNEKLFF	TGCGCCAGCAGTAAGGGACAAAATGAAAAACTGTTTTTT
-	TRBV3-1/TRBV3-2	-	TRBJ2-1	CASSQGVGGNEQFF	TGTGCCAGCAGCCAAGGGGTCGGAGGTAATGAGCAGTTCTTC
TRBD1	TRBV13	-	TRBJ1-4	CASSQQQGASEKLFF	TGTGCCAGCAGCCAACAACAGGGGGCATCTGAAAAACTGTTTTTT
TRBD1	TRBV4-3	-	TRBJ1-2	CASSQTGVNYGYTF	TGCGCCAGCAGCCAAACAGGGGTTAACTATGGCTACACCTTC
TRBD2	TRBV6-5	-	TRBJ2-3	CASSAVAGNTDTQYF	TGTGCCAGCAGCGCTGTAGCGGGGAACACAGATACGCAGTATTTT
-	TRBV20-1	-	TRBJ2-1	CSARGRDEQFF	TGCAGTGCTAGAGGGAGGGATGAGCAGTTCTTC
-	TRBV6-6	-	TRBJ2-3	CASSYPGVRTDTQYF	TGTGCCAGCAGTTACCCGGGAGTACGCACAGATACGCAGTATTTT
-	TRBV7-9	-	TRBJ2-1	CASSRGGDSQFF	TGTGCCAGCAGCCGAGGGGGGGACTCCCAGTTCTTC
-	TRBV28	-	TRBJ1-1	CASSFGQAGTEAFF	TGTGCCAGCAGTTTTGGGCAGGCGGGCACTGAAGCTTTCTTT
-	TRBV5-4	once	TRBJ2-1	CASSLALAPTGYNEQFF	TGTGCCAGCAGCTTGGCCTTGGCCCCGACGGGATACAATGAGCAGTTCTTC
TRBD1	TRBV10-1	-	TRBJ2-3	CASGTGDFTDTQYF	TGCGCCAGCGGGACAGGGGATTTCACAGATACGCAGTATTTT
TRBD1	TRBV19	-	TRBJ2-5	CASSIQGGGETQYF	TGTGCCAGTAGTATCCAAGGGGGCGGGGAGACCCAGTACTTC
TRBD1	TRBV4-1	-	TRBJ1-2	CASSQDPPGGYGYTF	TGCGCCAGCAGCCAAGATCCCCCAGGGGGTTATGGCTACACCTTC
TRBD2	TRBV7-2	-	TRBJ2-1	CASSLTPGLAGGRNEQFF	TGTGCCAGCAGCTTAACACCGGGACTAGCGGGAGGACGCAATGAGCAGTTCTTC
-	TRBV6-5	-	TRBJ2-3	CASRETRSADTQYF	TGTGCCAGCAGGGAGACTAGATCGGCAGATACGCAGTATTTT
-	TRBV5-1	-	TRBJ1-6	CASSPDGESPLHF	TGCGCCAGCAGCCCGGACGGGGAATCACCCCTCCACTTT
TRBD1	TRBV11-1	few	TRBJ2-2	CASTLRQGYTGELFF	TGTGCCAGCACTCTTCGACAGGGTTACACCGGGGAGCTGTTTTTT
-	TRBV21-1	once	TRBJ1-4	CASSPDGGGRREKLFF	TGTGCCAGCAGCCCCGACGGGGGGGGAAGGCGTGAAAAACTGTTTTTT
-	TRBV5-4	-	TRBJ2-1	CASSPAGREQFF	TGTGCCAGCAGCCCCGCGGGAAGGGAGCAGTTCTTC
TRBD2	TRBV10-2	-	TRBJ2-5	CASSDVRGLAGETQYF	TGCGCCAGCAGTGACGTTAGAGGACTAGCGGGGGAGACCCAGTACTTC
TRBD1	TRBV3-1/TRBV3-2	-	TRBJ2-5	CASSVGTGGETQYF	TGTGCCAGCAGCGTAGGGACAGGGGGAGAGACCCAGTACTTC
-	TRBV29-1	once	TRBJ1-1	CSVAPPPDTLGNTEAFF	TGCAGCGTCGCCCCCCCACCGGACACCCTTGGGAACACTGAAGCTTTCTTT
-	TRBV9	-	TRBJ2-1	CASSVEGGRINEQFF	TGTGCCAGCAGCGTAGAGGGGGGGCGGATCAATGAGCAGTTCTTC
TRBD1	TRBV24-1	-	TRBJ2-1	CATSDLALGQGPFLFF	TGTGCCACCAGTGATTTAGCTTTGGGACAGGGCCCATTTTTATTCTTC
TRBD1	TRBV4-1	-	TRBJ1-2	CASSLGDRGRHGYTF	TGCGCCAGCAGCCTAGGGGACAGGGGAAGGCATGGCTACACCTTC
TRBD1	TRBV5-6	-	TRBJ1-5	CASSVNQGANSNQPQHF	TGTGCCAGCAGCGTAAACCAGGGGGCTAATAGCAATCAGCCCCAGCATTTT
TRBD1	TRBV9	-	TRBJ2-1	CASSVVQGAGEQFF	TGTGCCAGCAGCGTAGTCCAGGGGGCAGGTGAGCAGTTCTTC
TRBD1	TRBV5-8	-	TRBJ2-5	CASSLHRDREETQYF	TGTGCCAGCAGCTTGCATCGGGACAGGGAGGAGACCCAGTACTTC
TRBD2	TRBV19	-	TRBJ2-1	CASSSLAGGEQFF	TGTGCCAGTAGTAGCCTAGCGGGCGGGGAGCAGTTCTTC
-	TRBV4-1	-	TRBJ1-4	CASSEIGSGEKLFF	TGCGCCAGCAGCGAAATAGGAAGCGGGGAAAAACTGTTTTTT
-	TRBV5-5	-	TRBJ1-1	CASSYRVSEAFF	TGTGCCAGCAGCTACAGGGTATCTGAAGCTTTCTTT
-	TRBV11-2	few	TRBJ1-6	CASSFAGYNSPLHF	TGTGCCAGCAGCTTTGCAGGTTATAATTCACCCCTCCACTTT
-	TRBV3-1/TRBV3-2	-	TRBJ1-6	CASSQRHPSPLHF	TGTGCCAGCAGCCAGCGTCATCCTTCACCCCTCCACTTT
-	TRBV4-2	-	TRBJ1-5	CASSQGEGGNQPQHF	TGTGCCAGCAGCCAAGGGGAAGGGGGCAATCAGCCCCAGCATTTT